These 14 T cell receptor beta chains originate from one sample sequenced in a study of blood T cells in healthy people across ages. Then a second PCR, running about 6 to 12 cycles, was carried out with a sample-barcoded 5' primer and a J-beta primer mix. TCRdb re-called the 5' RACE reads with MiXCR, one entry per CDR3 protein. The repertoire holds 450,000 to 650,000 distinct CDR3 sequences, with about 25% as singletons. These data also formed part of another study, on T cells of mothers and their children.

Input material: blood. The receptors shown here come from a boy younger than 18 in good health.

This clonotype was seen a few times. This chain links TRBV23-1 with TRBJ2-5; 9 nucleotides match TRBD2. TRBV23-1 is labeled an ORF, and its function is uncertain. With V trimmed by 7 bases and J by 2 bases, 14 bases remained unmatched. CDR3 size: 17 residues. The CDR3 is CASTPTASGIMQETQYF. CDR3 bases: TGCGCCAGCACTCCGACAGCTAGCGGGATTATGCAAGAGACCCAGTACTTC.

This clonotype was counted a few times. This chain uses TRBV6-5 with TRBJ2-3, with D possibly being TRBD1 (6 bases). Trimming pared 8 bases from V and 2 bases from J, leaving 14 bases between. CDR1 and CDR2 (germline): MNHEY, SVGAGI. The CDR3 covers 14 residues. The CDR3 nucleotides read TGTGCCAGCCGCCGGGACATAAACACAGATACGCAGTATTTT. It is translated as CASRRDINTDTQYF.

This clonotype was observed a handful of times. The chain is built from TRBV6-2 or TRBV6-3 and TRBJ2-3; a possible D gene is TRBD1 (5 bases). V was clipped by 2 bases and J by 6 bases, with 12 bases between them. The CDR3 contains 14 residues. Germline V gene lookup returns CDR1 MNHEY and CDR2 SVGEGT. The CDR3 DNA reads TGTGCCAGCAGTTACGACAGCCCGAAGGATACGCAGTATTTT. Translation gives CASSYDSPKDTQYF.

This clonotype was seen a few times. The gene calls are TRBV25-1 and TRBJ2-7, with 8 bases that match TRBD1. Trimming took 8 bases from V and 4 from J; bases not matched to a gene: 7. CDR3 length: 13 residues. Germline CDR1 MGHDK, CDR2 SYGVNS. Written as DNA, the CDR3 is TGTGCCAGCGAAGGGACAGGCGCGTACGAGCAGTACTTC. Translated: CASEGTGAYEQYF.

The rearrangement uses TRBV9 and TRBJ1-1; D may be TRBD1 (5 bases). The germline V and J ends were trimmed by 0 bases and 1 base, with 7 bases remaining between them. Germline CDR1 is SGDLS and CDR2 is YYNGEE. The CDR3 spans 14 residues. Here the CDR3 DNA reads TGTGCCAGCAGCGTAGGGACACAGAACACTGAAGCTTTCTTT. Its translation is CASSVGTQNTEAFF.

The rearrangement uses TRBV19 and TRBJ2-5, with TRBD2 as a possible D gene (6 bases). Germline V CDR1 and CDR2: LNHDA, SQIVND (reference sequence). CDR3 size: 15 residues. Trimming took off 6 bases at V and 5 bases at J, with 19 bases between the two ends. The CDR3 DNA sequence: TGTGCCAGTAGCCCCCTCGGGGGAGTGGGTGAGACCCAGTACTTC. It is translated as CASSPLGGVGETQYF.

Of note for this clonotype: One junction end does not reproduce the germline sequence, and a read error may be involved. DNA for the CDR3: TGTGCCGGCAGCCCTACAGGTTGGGAAGAGACCCAGTACTTC. Protein sequence: CAGSPTGWEETQYF. This sequence joins TRBV7-8 and TRBJ2-5; TRBD1 might be the D (5 bases). Germline V gene lookup returns CDR1 SGHVS and CDR2 FQNEAQ. The CDR3 is made up of 14 amino acids. Full variable domain (rest looked up from reference TRBV7-8 and TRBJ2-5): GAGVSQSPRYKVAKRGQDVALRCDPISGHVSLFWYQQALGQGPEFLTYFQNEAQLDKSGLPSDRFFAERPEGSVSTLKIQRTQQEDSAVYLCAGSPTGWEETQYFGPGTRLLVL.

The rearrangement joins TRBV4-2 to TRBJ2-3, with TRBD2 matching 9 bases. The CDR3 is made up of 15 amino acids. The junction had 5 bases not matched to a gene; V was cut back by 1 base and J by 6 bases. Germline assignment: CDR1 LGHNA and CDR2 YNFKEQ. CDR3 coding DNA: TGTGCCAGCAGCCAAGGTTGGCTAGCGGGGGATACGCAGTATTTT. This sequence encodes CASSQGWLAGDTQYF.

This clonotype showed up just a few times. The V and J genes are TRBV24-1 and TRBJ2-1; D perhaps matches TRBD1 (6 bases). The V gene's germline CDR1 is KGHDR and CDR2 SFDVKD. The germline V and J ends were trimmed by 5 bases and 5 bases, with 12 bases remaining between them. This CDR3 has 14 residues. The CDR3 nucleotides are TGTGCCACCAGTGCGGGCAGGGGAGACAATGAGCAGTTCTTC. It codes for CATSAGRGDNEQFF.

J is TRBJ1-2 and V is TRBV30, with D maybe TRBD1 (5 bases). V lost 3 bases and J 6 bases, leaving 14 bases between the germline ends. The length of the CDR3 is 13 residues. Germline V gene data show CDR1 as GTSNPN and CDR2 as SVGIG (reference sequence). The CDR3: CAWSRGTGHGYTF. The CDR3 DNA is TGTGCCTGGAGCCGGGGAACAGGACATGGCTACACCTTC.

In the case of this clonotype: Sequence at one end of the junction differs from germline and may be a read error. The chain combines TRBV30 with TRBJ2-7; 12 bases map to TRBD2. Germline-derived CDR1 and CDR2 are GTSNPN and SVGIG (reference sequence). The CDR3 runs to 12 residues. The CDR3 coding sequence is TGTGCCTGGAGGATAGGACCGGGACTAGCGGGCTTC. It translates to CAWRIGPGLAGF.

The V gene is TRBV28, the J gene TRBJ2-5; D is perhaps TRBD1 or TRBD2 (5 bases each). CDR3 size: 15 residues. The V gene's germline CDR1 is MDHEN and CDR2 SYDVKM. Trimming removed 4 bases at V and 4 bases at J, with 16 bases between. CDR3 in amino acids: CASSSERGIGETQYF. The CDR3 nucleotides are TGTGCCAGCAGTTCTGAGAGGGGAATCGGAGAGACCCAGTACTTC.

This clonotype appeared a few times. This chain uses TRBV4-3 with TRBJ1-2, with D unresolved. The length of the CDR3 is 14 residues. The V and J ends lost 0 bases and 4 bases respectively, with 9 bases between them. Germline CDR1 reads LGHNA; CDR2 reads YSLEER. The CDR3 DNA reads as TGCGCCAGCAGCCAAGATCAAGCCACCTATGGCTACACCTTC. This gives the protein CASSQDQATYGYTF.

This clonotype turned up a few times. The rearrangement uses TRBV21-1 and TRBJ2-5; the table assigns TRBD2, which was not confirmed against the DNA. TRBV21-1 corresponds to a pseudogene. The CDR3 has 17 amino acids. CDR3 sequence (DNA): TGTGCCAGCAGCCCAAGGTTCTTAGCGGGTTCGAAAGAGACCCAGTACTTC. Its translation: CASSPRFLAGSKETQYF.